Included here is one TCR beta chain sequence, with context. As yet, its antigen is unknown. This may arise from a read error, as a much more abundant clone is one base away. Distinct nucleotide sequences in the sample also encode this CDR3. This table comes from immunoSEQ multiplex PCR, and its TCRdb copy is limited to in-frame clones, with some not included. The repertoire holds roughly 1,100,000 clones, with about 77% as singletons. This sample was included in a study of shared clonotypes between healthy human individuals. Regarding the study as a whole: A few donors showed sharing of 4.5% to 6% of naive CD4 clonotypes.

The CDR3 has 12 residues. Trimming pared 0 bases from V and 2 bases from J, leaving 2 bases between. CDR1 and CDR2 (germline): SNHLY, FYNNEI. The sequencing input was memory CD4+ T cells sorted from blood. Subset described: CD45RA-negative fraction. This clonotype originated in a man aged 18 to 35 in good health. This chain links TRBV2 with TRBJ2-7; D unresolved. As DNA, the CDR3 is TGTGCCAGCAGTGAAGCCCCCTACGAGCAGTACTTC. It is translated as CASSEAPYEQYF.